Below, one T cell receptor beta chain is given with its context. The target antigen is unknown. V lost 6 bases and J 4 bases, leaving 9 bases between the germline ends. This CDR3 region has 13 residues. CDR1 and CDR2 (germline): KGHSH, LQKENI. This sample stems from a study of immune evolution from preneoplasia to lung adenocarcinoma. Study as a whole: HLA loss of heterozygosity: 7% AIS, about 15% MIA, approximately 31% ADC, none AAH. The study, taken as a whole, reports: T cell clonality was higher in KRAS-mutant than EGFR-mutant or wild-type nodules.

Here immunoSEQ multiplex PCR was the method, and the copy in TCRdb shows in-frame clones only, minus some. In the table there are tens of thousands of clones, 60% to 75% of which are singletons. The source material was FFPE invasive lung adenocarcinoma tissue. The rearrangement links TRBV18 to TRBJ2-2, with a weak D call TRBD2 (5 bases). This receptor was identified in a person between 60 and 69 years old with lung adenocarcinoma. The DNA for the CDR3 is TGTGCCAGCTCTTTTGGGAGCACCGGGGAGCTGTTTTTT. Its protein is CASSFGSTGELFF.